The rows below give T cell receptor beta chains drawn from one sample of a study of control samples from healthy donors and cancer patients. Assay: immunoSEQ multiplex PCR; the TCRdb copy retains only in-frame clones and omits some. Here the sample spans approximately 140,000 clones, roughly 90% being singletons. The sequencing input was blood. These receptors were collected from a man aged 30-40 years in good health. CDR3s leave out the opening cysteine and the closing phenylalanine or tryptophan. Fields, in order: J gene, V gene, CDR3 protein.

j_gene: TRBJ2-2; v_gene: TRBV27; CDR3aa: ASISGDTGELF
j_gene: TRBJ1-2; v_gene: TRBV7-5; CDR3aa: ARKSGLGPYGYT
j_gene: TRBJ2-7; v_gene: TRBV10-2; CDR3aa: ASSEVAPSYEQY
j_gene: TRBJ1-1; v_gene: TRBV28; CDR3aa: ASSFVGQGQAF
j_gene: TRBJ1-1; v_gene: TRBV18; CDR3aa: ASSQGQRDTEAF
j_gene: TRBJ1-4; v_gene: TRBV7-9; CDR3aa: ASSSQGEKLF
j_gene: TRBJ1-4; v_gene: TRBV11-3; CDR3aa: ASSPELTGEKLF
j_gene: TRBJ2-6; v_gene: TRBV6-5; CDR3aa: ASSYLKQGWLNVLT
j_gene: TRBJ1-2; v_gene: TRBV3-1/TRBV3-2; CDR3aa: ASSQAGYGYT
j_gene: TRBJ2-3; v_gene: TRBV6-2/TRBV6-3; CDR3aa: ASSQQGTQY
j_gene: TRBJ2-2; v_gene: TRBV30; CDR3aa: AWSAQGTGELF
j_gene: TRBJ1-6; v_gene: TRBV19; CDR3aa: ASSISDRTYNSPLH
j_gene: TRBJ1-2; v_gene: TRBV5-1; CDR3aa: ASSRIPGAGLEDYGYT
j_gene: TRBJ2-7; v_gene: TRBV30; CDR3aa: AWSVQGTYEQY
j_gene: TRBJ2-2; v_gene: TRBV24-1; CDR3aa: ATSWRDTGELF
j_gene: TRBJ2-7; v_gene: TRBV28; CDR3aa: ASLGGKESYEQY
j_gene: TRBJ1-4; v_gene: TRBV3-1/TRBV3-2; CDR3aa: ASSRRFAYNEKLF
j_gene: TRBJ1-2; v_gene: TRBV4-1; CDR3aa: ASSQVPMGVGYGYT
j_gene: TRBJ1-4; v_gene: TRBV28; CDR3aa: ASREGGRSNEKLF
j_gene: TRBJ2-2; v_gene: TRBV24-1; CDR3aa: ATSDLFGEAGELF
j_gene: TRBJ2-1; v_gene: TRBV9; CDR3aa: ASSVGLADNEQF
j_gene: TRBJ1-5; v_gene: TRBV30; CDR3aa: AWSGLRQDQPQH
j_gene: TRBJ1-3; v_gene: TRBV3-1/TRBV3-2; CDR3aa: ASSQTGHSGNTIY